A selection of T cell receptor beta chains follows, all from one sample in a study of shared clonotypes between healthy human individuals. TCRdb's table, derived via immunoSEQ multiplex PCR, lists solely in-frame clones and lacks some. This table holds more than 2,000,000 clones, roughly nine tenths found once. Sequenced input: naive CD4+ T cells sorted from blood. The receptor set was obtained from a man younger than 30 in good health. Both conserved end residues are part of each CDR3. A D gene is named only where the DNA matches it firmly. Clone sizes are given selectively: once, few, many, or a class where the clone is expanded.

TRBV19,.,TRBJ1-2,.,CASSIDGTSQYGYTF,TGTGCCAGTAGTATAGATGGGACTTCTCAGTATGGCTACACCTTC
TRBV28,.,TRBJ2-2,TRBD1,CASSQTGGNAGELFF,TGTGCCAGCAGTCAGACAGGGGGAAATGCCGGGGAGCTGTTTTTT
TRBV6-5,.,TRBJ2-5,.,CASSYSKFAGGETQYF,TGTGCCAGCAGTTACTCGAAATTTGCAGGGGGGGAGACCCAGTACTTC
TRBV30,.,TRBJ1-6,.,CAWSSGGSYNSPLHF,TGTGCCTGGAGTTCCGGGGGTTCCTATAATTCACCCCTCCACTTT
TRBV5-1,.,TRBJ2-2,.,CASRHRDQHAGELFF,TGCGCCAGCAGGCACCGGGACCAACATGCCGGGGAGCTGTTTTTT
TRBV19,.,TRBJ2-5,TRBD1,CASSINRGETQYF,TGTGCCAGTAGTATAAACAGGGGTGAGACCCAGTACTTC
TRBV5-8,.,TRBJ2-5,.,CASRKETQYF,TGTGCCAGCAGAAAAGAGACCCAGTACTTC
TRBV19,.,TRBJ2-2,TRBD1,CASTVDRATGELFF,TGTGCCAGTACCGTAGACAGGGCCACCGGGGAGCTGTTTTTT
TRBV6-5,.,TRBJ1-2,TRBD1,CASSYSGGQGGNGYTF,TGTGCCAGCAGTTACTCGGGGGGACAGGGTGGAAATGGCTACACCTTC
TRBV7-8,.,TRBJ2-3,.,CASSDSDTQYF,TGTGCCAGCAGCGACTCAGATACGCAGTATTTT
TRBV11-2,.,TRBJ1-1,.,CASSGGQWNTEAFF,TGTGCCAGCAGCGGGGGTCAATGGAACACTGAAGCTTTCTTT
TRBV6-1,once,TRBJ2-1,.,CASKFGYNEQFF,TGTGCCAGCAAGTTTGGGTACAATGAGCAGTTCTTC
TRBV7-9,.,TRBJ2-2,.,CASSLTPPTNTGELFF,TGTGCCAGCAGCTTAACCCCTCCAACGAACACCGGGGAGCTGTTTTTT
TRBV5-3,.,TRBJ1-4,.,CARHSGAANEKLFF,TGTGCCAGACATTCGGGGGCGGCTAATGAAAAACTGTTTTTT
TRBV19,.,TRBJ2-3,TRBD1,CASSTDTGAGDTQYF,TGTGCCAGTAGTACTGACACAGGGGCAGGGGATACGCAGTATTTT
TRBV18,.,TRBJ2-2,.,CASSKLGSIAGELFF,TGTGCCAGCTCAAAGCTGGGCTCAATAGCCGGGGAGCTGTTTTTT
TRBV2,.,TRBJ1-3,TRBD1,CASSLDRGRGNTIYF,TGTGCCAGCAGTCTTGACAGGGGGCGAGGAAACACCATATATTTT
TRBV9,.,TRBJ2-4,.,CASSVGMVGLGKNIQYF,TGTGCCAGCAGCGTAGGCATGGTGGGATTAGGCAAAAACATTCAGTACTTC
TRBV5-1,.,TRBJ1-6,TRBD1,CASSWTEQGASPLHF,TGCGCCAGCAGCTGGACCGAACAGGGGGCTTCACCCCTCCACTTT
TRBV7-9,.,TRBJ2-7,TRBD2,CASSSAGGNEQYF,TGTGCCAGCAGCTCAGCGGGGGGGAACGAGCAGTACTTC
TRBV21-1,.,TRBJ2-6,.,CASSSVRTRTRMGSGANVLTF,TGTGCCAGCAGCTCAGTGAGAACCAGGACTAGGATGGGCTCTGGGGCCAACGTCCTGACTTTC
TRBV19,.,TRBJ2-7,.,CASSTRGEQYF,TGTGCCAGTAGTACCCGGGGCGAGCAGTACTTC
TRBV7-2,.,TRBJ2-7,.,CASSGQTDYEQYF,TGTGCCAGCAGCGGCCAGACAGACTACGAGCAGTACTTC
TRBV14,once,TRBJ1-2,.,CASSQVQSGGYTF,TGTGCCAGCAGCCAAGTGCAATCAGGGGGCTACACCTTC
TRBV23-1,.,TRBJ2-7,TRBD2,CASSQFPGLAVSSYEQYF,TGCGCCAGCAGTCAATTTCCTGGACTAGCGGTAAGCTCCTACGAGCAGTACTTC
TRBV28,.,TRBJ1-1,.,CASWGNTEAFF,TGTGCCAGCTGGGGGAACACTGAAGCTTTCTTT
TRBV7-2,.,TRBJ2-5,TRBD2,CASSRTSGRAETQYF,TGTGCCAGCAGTCGGACTAGCGGGAGGGCCGAGACCCAGTACTTC
TRBV28,.,TRBJ1-6,TRBD1,CASSPGDRGSPLHF,TGTGCCAGCAGTCCAGGGGACAGGGGGTCACCCCTCCACTTT
TRBV19,.,TRBJ1-4,TRBD1,CASSTYRGANEKLFF,TGTGCCAGTAGTACCTACAGGGGAGCGAATGAAAAACTGTTTTTT
TRBV9,.,TRBJ2-7,.,CASSVAAGTHYEQYF,TGTGCCAGCAGCGTAGCCGCCGGGACGCATTACGAGCAGTACTTC
TRBV6-5,.,TRBJ1-1,TRBD1,CASSLSRGRTEAFF,TGTGCCAGCAGCCTATCCAGGGGGAGGACTGAAGCTTTCTTT
TRBV18,.,TRBJ2-7,.,CASSPGNGYEQYF,TGTGCCAGCTCACCAGGGAATGGCTACGAGCAGTACTTC
TRBV30,.,TRBJ2-6,.,CAWSPKGRGPSANVLTF,TGTGCCTGGAGTCCAAAGGGGCGGGGGCCCTCGGCCAACGTCCTGACTTTC
TRBV2,.,TRBJ2-2,.,CASPGGGEGGELFF,TGTGCCAGCCCGGGAGGGGGCGAGGGCGGGGAGCTGTTTTTT
TRBV29-1,once,TRBJ2-5,.,CSVVGGIPETQYF,TGCAGCGTTGTCGGGGGCATACCAGAGACCCAGTACTTC
TRBV5-1,.,TRBJ2-3,.,CASSFSDSTDTQYF,TGCGCCAGCAGCTTCTCCGACAGCACAGATACGCAGTATTTT
TRBV7-2,.,TRBJ2-7,TRBD1,CASSLADRAVYEQYF,TGTGCCAGCAGCCTAGCCGACAGGGCTGTCTACGAGCAGTACTTC
TRBV2,.,TRBJ1-1,TRBD1,CASTEGTGSPEAFF,TGTGCCAGCACAGAGGGGACAGGGAGCCCTGAAGCTTTCTTT
TRBV5-4,.,TRBJ1-6,.,CASSLDPNSPLHF,TGTGCCAGCAGCTTGGACCCTAATTCACCCCTCCACTTT
TRBV6-1,once,TRBJ1-1,.,CASSESVRAFF,TGTGCCAGCAGTGAATCTGTAAGAGCTTTCTTT
TRBV18,.,TRBJ1-1,.,CASSSQDYTEAFF,TGTGCCAGCTCATCACAGGACTACACTGAAGCTTTCTTT
TRBV30,.,TRBJ1-5,TRBD1,CAWTTGQVIGQPQHF,TGTGCCTGGACCACGGGACAGGTGATCGGTCAGCCCCAGCATTTT
TRBV6-5,.,TRBJ2-7,.,CASRRTLSYEQYF,TGTGCCAGCAGACGGACTCTCTCCTACGAGCAGTACTTC
TRBV6-1,.,TRBJ1-3,.,CASSELFIVF,TGTGCCAGCAGTGAACTCTTTATTGTTTTT
TRBV5-4,.,TRBJ2-5,TRBD2,CASSLGLAGDQETQYF,TGTGCCAGCAGCTTGGGGCTAGCGGGAGACCAAGAGACCCAGTACTTC
TRBV6-5,.,TRBJ2-1,.,CASSLRDEQFF,TGTGCCAGCAGCCTCCGGGATGAGCAGTTCTTC
TRBV7-2,.,TRBJ2-7,.,CASSYRDGIYEQYF,TGTGCCAGCAGCTACCGGGACGGGATCTACGAGCAGTACTTC
TRBV27,.,TRBJ1-5,.,CASSSTLTWGNQPQHF,TGTGCCAGCAGTTCCACCCTGACATGGGGCAATCAGCCCCAGCATTTT
TRBV4-1,once,TRBJ1-1,.,CASSPINRDTEAFF,TGCGCCAGCAGCCCCATAAACAGGGACACTGAAGCTTTCTTT
TRBV7-8,few,TRBJ1-2,TRBD1,CASSTGTGGYYRYTF,TGTGCCAGCAGCACTGGGACAGGAGGTTACTATCGCTACACCTTC
TRBV2,once,TRBJ2-1,.,CASSEEVAHEQFF,TGTGCCAGCAGTGAAGAGGTTGCACATGAGCAGTTCTTC
TRBV18,.,TRBJ2-5,.,CASSPLAQETQYF,TGTGCCAGCTCACCACTAGCCCAAGAGACCCAGTACTTC
TRBV4-3,.,TRBJ2-2,.,CASSRMASGTGELFF,TGCGCCAGCAGCAGGATGGCGAGTGGGACCGGGGAGCTGTTTTTT
TRBV14,.,TRBJ1-3,.,CASSGPGTTSGNTIYF,TGTGCCAGCAGCGGCCCGGGGACAACCTCTGGAAACACCATATATTTT
TRBV5-1,.,TRBJ2-1,TRBD2,CASSSLAGVTSSYNEQFF,TGCGCCAGCAGCTCACTAGCGGGGGTTACCAGCTCCTACAATGAGCAGTTCTTC
TRBV6-6,.,TRBJ1-3,.,CASNPRGLSGNTIYF,TGTGCCAGTAACCCCAGGGGCCTCTCTGGAAACACCATATATTTT
TRBV19,.,TRBJ1-1,.,CASTAPYNTEAFF,TGTGCCAGCACGGCCCCTTACAACACTGAAGCTTTCTTT